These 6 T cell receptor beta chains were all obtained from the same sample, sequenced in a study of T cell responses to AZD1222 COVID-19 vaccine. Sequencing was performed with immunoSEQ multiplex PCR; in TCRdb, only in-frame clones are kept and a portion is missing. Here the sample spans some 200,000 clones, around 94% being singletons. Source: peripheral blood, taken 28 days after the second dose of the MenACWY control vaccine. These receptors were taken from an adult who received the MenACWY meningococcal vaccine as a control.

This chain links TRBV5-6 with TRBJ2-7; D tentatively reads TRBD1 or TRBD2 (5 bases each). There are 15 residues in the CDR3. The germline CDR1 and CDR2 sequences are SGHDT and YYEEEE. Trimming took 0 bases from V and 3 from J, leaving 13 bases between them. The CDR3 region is CASSLGWGGFYEQYF. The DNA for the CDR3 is TGTGCCAGCAGCTTGGGTTGGGGCGGGTTCTACGAGCAGTACTTC.

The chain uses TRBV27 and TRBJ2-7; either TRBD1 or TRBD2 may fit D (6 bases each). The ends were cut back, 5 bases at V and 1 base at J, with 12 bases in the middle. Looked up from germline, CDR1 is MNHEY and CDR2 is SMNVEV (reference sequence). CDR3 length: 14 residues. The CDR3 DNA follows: TGTGCCAGCAGTCCGGGGGCCCCTTCCTACGAGCAGTACTTC. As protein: CASSPGAPSYEQYF.

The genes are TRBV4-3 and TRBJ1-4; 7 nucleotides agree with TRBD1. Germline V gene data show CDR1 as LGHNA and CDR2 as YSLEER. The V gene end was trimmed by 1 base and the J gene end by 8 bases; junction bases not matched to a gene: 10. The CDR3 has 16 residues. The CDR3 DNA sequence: TGCGCCAGCAGCCAAGTGCCTGAGAAGGGGGCGGAAAAACTGTTTTTT. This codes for CASSQVPEKGAEKLFF.

The CDR3 sequence: CAISESGQGGYEQYF. Here the CDR3 DNA reads TGTGCCATCAGTGAGTCGGGACAGGGAGGCTACGAGCAGTACTTC. J is TRBJ2-7 and V is TRBV10-3, with TRBD1 identical over 9 bases. Germline assignment: CDR1 ENHRY and CDR2 SYGVKD. Trimming removed 0 bases from V and 3 bases from J; junction bases left unmatched: 3. This CDR3 comprises 15 residues.

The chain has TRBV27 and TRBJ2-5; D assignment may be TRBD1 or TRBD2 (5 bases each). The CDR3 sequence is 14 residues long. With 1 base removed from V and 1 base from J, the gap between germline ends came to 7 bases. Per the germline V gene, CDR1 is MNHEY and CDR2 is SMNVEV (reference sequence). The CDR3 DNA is TGTGCCAGCAGTTTATTAGGGACCCAAGAGACCCAGTACTTC. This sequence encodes CASSLLGTQETQYF.

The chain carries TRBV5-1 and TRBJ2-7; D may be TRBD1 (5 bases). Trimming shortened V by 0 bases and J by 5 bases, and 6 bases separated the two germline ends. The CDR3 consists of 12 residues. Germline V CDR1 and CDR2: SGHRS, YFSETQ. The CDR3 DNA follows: TGCGCCAGCAGCTTGGCCAGGGACGAGCAGTACTTC. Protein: CASSLARDEQYF. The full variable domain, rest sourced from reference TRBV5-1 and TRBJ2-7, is KAGVTQTPRYLIKTRGQQVTLSCSPISGHRSVSWYQQTPGQGLQFLFEYFSETQRNKGNFPGRFSGRQFSNSRSEMNVSTLELGDSALYLCASSLARDEQYFGPGTRLTVT.